This is a list of T cell receptor beta chains from one sample in a study of cytomegalovirus exposure and HLA in healthy donors. The assay was immunoSEQ multiplex PCR, and TCRdb's table has in-frame clones only and misses some. The table includes about 98,000 clones, roughly 85% detected once. The specimen sequenced was PBMCs. These receptors were obtained from a young woman in good health and CMV-seronegative. Each CDR3 is given with its conserved first and last residue. The D gene is left open where the match is weak. Clone size is given for some rows only: seen once, a few or many times, or a class if the clone is expanded.

J: TRBJ2-1; length: 15; D: NA; size: NA; V: TRBV7-6; DNA: TGTGCCAGCAGCTTACGGCGGGGCGGCTACAATGAGCAGTTCTTC; CDR3: CASSLRRGGYNEQFF
J: TRBJ1-2; length: 15; D: TRBD1; size: NA; V: TRBV7-2; DNA: TGTGCCAGCAGCCAGATAACAGGGGGCAGGGGTGGCTACACCTTC; CDR3: CASSQITGGRGGYTF
J: TRBJ2-6; length: 15; D: NA; size: NA; V: TRBV2; DNA: TGTGCCAGCACTCCACAGGTCTCTGGGGCCAACGTCCTGACTTTC; CDR3: CASTPQVSGANVLTF
J: TRBJ2-1; length: 15; D: NA; size: few; V: TRBV4-1; DNA: TGCGCCAGCAGCCAAGATCCAGGGTCTTCCAATGAGCAGTTCTTC; CDR3: CASSQDPGSSNEQFF
J: TRBJ1-1; length: 17; D: TRBD1; size: few; V: TRBV25-1; DNA: TGTGCCAGCAGTGACTGGGGGACAGGAGGACTGAACACTGAAGCTTTCTTT; CDR3: CASSDWGTGGLNTEAFF
J: TRBJ2-3; length: 15; D: TRBD2; size: NA; V: TRBV2; DNA: TGTGCCAGCAGTCGGCGGGGGGGTGATTGGGATACGCAGTATTTT; CDR3: CASSRRGGDWDTQYF
J: TRBJ1-1; length: 14; D: NA; size: NA; V: TRBV28; DNA: TGTGCCAGCAGTTTCCCCCAAATGAACACTGAAGCTTTCTTT; CDR3: CASSFPQMNTEAFF
J: TRBJ2-3; length: 20; D: TRBD2; size: NA; V: TRBV2; DNA: TGTGCCAGCAGTGAAGAGAAACTAGCGCCTACCGGAACCACAAGGGACACGCAGTATTTT; CDR3: CASSEEKLAPTGTTRDTQYF
J: TRBJ2-5; length: 15; D: TRBD2; size: NA; V: TRBV19; DNA: TGTGCCAGTAGGCAAGCGGGGCGAGGCGGGGAGACCCAGTACTTC; CDR3: CASRQAGRGGETQYF
J: TRBJ1-1; length: 15; D: TRBD1; size: NA; V: TRBV5-1; DNA: TGCGCCAGCAGCTTGCGGACAGGGGGCATAACTGAAGCTTTCTTT; CDR3: CASSLRTGGITEAFF
J: TRBJ2-2; length: 14; D: NA; size: NA; V: TRBV5-1; DNA: TGCGCCAGCAGCAGCCTCTTAAAGACCGGGGAGCTGTTTTTT; CDR3: CASSSLLKTGELFF
J: TRBJ1-4; length: 14; D: NA; size: NA; V: TRBV12-5; DNA: TGTGCTAGTGGTCGAGGGGGTTTTAATGAAAAACTGTTTTTT; CDR3: CASGRGGFNEKLFF
J: TRBJ2-2; length: 17; D: TRBD2; size: NA; V: TRBV4-3; DNA: TGCGCCAGCAGCCCAAAAGCAGCGGGAGATGTGCCCGGGGAGCTGTTTTTT; CDR3: CASSPKAAGDVPGELFF
J: TRBJ2-5; length: 15; D: NA; size: NA; V: TRBV6-6; DNA: TGTGCCAGCAGACGAGGTGGCGGCCAGCTGGGGACCCAGTACTTC; CDR3: CASRRGGGQLGTQYF
J: TRBJ2-5; length: 14; D: TRBD1; size: NA; V: TRBV28; DNA: TGTGCCAGCAGTCTGGACAGGGTGGTAGAGACCCAGTACTTC; CDR3: CASSLDRVVETQYF
J: TRBJ2-3; length: 13; D: NA; size: NA; V: TRBV5-4; DNA: TGTGCCAGCAGCTCGACACTCACAGATACGCAGTATTTT; CDR3: CASSSTLTDTQYF
J: TRBJ2-7; length: 11; D: NA; size: NA; V: TRBV20-1; DNA: TGCAGTGCTTACTCGGGGAACGAGCAGTACTTC; CDR3: CSAYSGNEQYF
J: TRBJ2-7; length: 14; D: TRBD2; size: NA; V: TRBV6-5; DNA: TGTGCCAGCAGAAGGACGGCTACTAGCGGCGAGCAGTACTTC; CDR3: CASRRTATSGEQYF
J: TRBJ1-5; length: 13; D: NA; size: NA; V: TRBV10-3; DNA: TGTGCCATCAGGGACAGACCCAATCAGCCCCAGCATTTT; CDR3: CAIRDRPNQPQHF
J: TRBJ1-3; length: 16; D: NA; size: NA; V: TRBV28; DNA: TGTGCCAGCAGTTTTTCCCCCATTGGGGGGAGAAACACCATATATTTT; CDR3: CASSFSPIGGRNTIYF
J: TRBJ1-5; length: 13; D: NA; size: NA; V: TRBV27; DNA: TGTGCCAGCAGCGGGAGCTACTATCAGCCCCAGCATTTT; CDR3: CASSGSYYQPQHF
J: TRBJ2-7; length: 19; D: TRBD1; size: NA; V: TRBV27; DNA: TGTGCCAGCAGTTCGGAACCGGGACAGGTCGTCTTAGGCGCCTACGAGCAGTACTTC; CDR3: CASSSEPGQVVLGAYEQYF
J: TRBJ2-3; length: 14; D: NA; size: NA; V: TRBV4-3; DNA: TGCGCCAGCAGGGCGGGACTTAATGGGAATACGCAGTATTTT; CDR3: CASRAGLNGNTQYF
J: TRBJ2-5; length: 14; D: NA; size: NA; V: TRBV11-1; DNA: TGTGCCAGCAGCCGCGGGACTGTACAAGAGACCCAGTACTTC; CDR3: CASSRGTVQETQYF
J: TRBJ2-3; length: 16; D: TRBD2; size: NA; V: TRBV14; DNA: TGTGCCAGCAGCCAAGAATTAGCGGGGCCCACAGATACGCAGTATTTT; CDR3: CASSQELAGPTDTQYF
J: TRBJ2-7; length: 15; D: TRBD2; size: NA; V: TRBV4-1; DNA: TGCGCCAGCAGCCAAATCTGGGGGGGGTCCTACGAGCAGTACTTC; CDR3: CASSQIWGGSYEQYF
J: TRBJ2-1; length: 14; D: NA; size: once; V: TRBV28; DNA: TGTGCCAGCAGCATAGACAGTACCTACAATGAGCAGTTCTTC; CDR3: CASSIDSTYNEQFF
J: TRBJ2-3; length: 14; D: NA; size: NA; V: TRBV27; DNA: TGTGCCAGCAGTTTCATCGGGGAAACAGATACGCAGTATTTT; CDR3: CASSFIGETDTQYF
J: TRBJ1-2; length: 14; D: NA; size: NA; V: TRBV27; DNA: TGTGCCAGCAGTTTATCGGTAGGGGGCTATGGCTACACCTTC; CDR3: CASSLSVGGYGYTF
J: TRBJ2-5; length: 17; D: NA; size: NA; V: TRBV15; DNA: TGTGCCACCAGCAGAGATGGATGGGGCCACCAAAGGGAGGCCGGGTACTTC; CDR3: CATSRDGWGHQREAGYF